What follows are 23 T cell receptor beta chains derived from one specimen sequenced in a study of blood T cell repertoires in COVID-19. Here immunoSEQ multiplex PCR was the method, and the copy in TCRdb shows in-frame clones only, minus some. Of approximately 81,000 clones listed, 82% are singletons. Sequenced material: peripheral blood. These receptors originate from a human donor in a cohort sampled during active COVID-19.

The V and J genes are TRBV19 and TRBJ2-3; possibly TRBD2 for D (6 bases). The germline gives CDR1 LNHDA, CDR2 SQIVND (reference sequence). The CDR3 spans 16 residues. V lost 5 bases and J lost 1, with 16 bases in between. CDR3 nucleotide sequence: TGTGCCAGTAGTTGGGTCGGGGGATGGGGCACAGATACGCAGTATTTT. It is translated as CASSWVGGWGTDTQYF.

This clone appeared a single time. The gene calls are TRBV9 and TRBJ1-4, with a possible D match to TRBD1 (6 bases). Per the germline V gene, CDR1 is SGDLS and CDR2 is YYNGEE. Trimming removed 6 bases from V and 5 bases from J, with 17 bases in between. The CDR3 has 15 residues. The CDR3 DNA is TGTGCCAGCAATCGAGGGGGGGCGCAGAATGAAAAACTGTTTTTT. It translates to CASNRGGAQNEKLFF.

The chain combines TRBV6-5 with TRBJ1-1, with D possibly matching TRBD1 (6 bases). The CDR3 is 14 amino acids. Trimming took 9 bases from V and 1 from J, leaving 15 bases between them. Germline V gives CDR1 MNHEY, CDR2 SVGAGI. CDR3 sequence (DNA): TGTGCCAGTCAGTCGACAGGATGGAACACTGAAGCTTTCTTT. Its translation is CASQSTGWNTEAFF.

This clone was counted a single time. The chain combines TRBV18 with TRBJ1-2; 12 nucleotides align to TRBD1. The CDR3 has 15 amino acids. Trimming cost V 6 bases and J 4 bases; bases outside gene matches: 6. Germline values: CDR1 KGHSH, CDR2 LQKENI. The CDR3 bases are TGTGCCAGCTCCCAGGGACAGGGGGCGATCTATGGCTACACCTTC. This gives the protein CASSQGQGAIYGYTF.

The chain is built from TRBV6-5 and TRBJ2-7; the match to TRBD1 covers 7 bases. J lost 2 bases, V lost 5 bases, and 9 bases had no gene match. The CDR3 is 15 residues long. CDR1 MNHEY and CDR2 SVGAGI come from the germline V gene. This CDR3 is CASSQTGIGPYEQYF. The DNA of the CDR3 is TGTGCCAGCAGTCAGACAGGGATTGGCCCCTACGAGCAGTACTTC.

J is TRBJ1-2 and V is TRBV27, with D uncertain. Per the germline V gene, CDR1 is MNHEY and CDR2 is SMNVEV (reference sequence). The V and J ends lost 7 bases and 8 bases respectively, with 20 bases between them. The CDR3 is made up of 14 amino acids. CDR3 DNA: TGTGCCAGCACATCAACTCCGGGTTCGACGGGCTACACCTTC. Translated: CASTSTPGSTGYTF.

The chain couples TRBV7-3 to TRBJ2-7; 12 bases line up with TRBD1. Germline-derived CDR1 and CDR2 are SGHTA and FQGTGA. The length of the CDR3 is 15 residues. The V gene end was trimmed by 5 bases and the J gene end by 3 bases; junction bases not matched to a gene: 5. The CDR3 reads CASSAGTGGFYEQYF. CDR3 nucleotides: TGTGCCAGCAGCGCCGGGACAGGGGGCTTCTACGAGCAGTACTTC. The full variable domain, rest sourced from reference TRBV7-3 and TRBJ2-7, is GAGVSQTPSNKVTEKGKYVELRCDPISGHTALYWYRQSLGQGPEFLIYFQGTGAADDSGLPNDRFFAVRPEGSVSTLKIQRTERGDSAVYLCASSAGTGGFYEQYFGPGTRLTVT.

This clone was observed a few times. The chain couples TRBV5-5 to TRBJ2-7; weak D call: TRBD2 (7 bases). V shed 3 bases and J shed 2 bases, with 15 bases lying between them. Germline V gene data show CDR1 as SGHKS and CDR2 as YYEKEE (reference sequence). CDR3 size: 15 residues. As DNA, the CDR3 is TGTGCCAGCAGCTCAAGGGGGGGCGCGCCCTACGAGCAGTACTTC. It specifies CASSSRGGAPYEQYF. The full variable domain, completed using reference TRBV5-5 and TRBJ2-7, is DAGVTQSPTHLIKTRGQQVTLRCSPISGHKSVSWYQQVLGQGPQFIFQYYEKEERGRGNFPDRFSARQFPNYSSELNVNALLLGDSALYLCASSSRGGAPYEQYFGPGTRLTVT.

The CDR3 here is CASSLSGEGLTEAFF. CDR3 in DNA: TGCGCCAGCAGCTTGTCAGGGGAGGGATTAACTGAAGCTTTCTTT. The rearrangement uses TRBV5-1 and TRBJ1-1, with D possibly being TRBD1 (6 bases). CDR1 is SGHRS, CDR2 YFSETQ, per germline. Trimming shortened V by 1 base and J by 5 bases, and 15 bases separated the two germline ends. CDR3 size: 15 residues.

The rearrangement joins TRBV10-2 to TRBJ2-5; tentative D call: TRBD1 (5 bases). CDR3 length: 15 amino acids. The germline V and J ends were trimmed by 3 bases and 5 bases, with 16 bases remaining between them. Germline V gene lookup returns CDR1 WSHSY and CDR2 SAAADI. CDR3 residues: CASSDWTLSLETQYF. CDR3 nucleotide sequence: TGCGCCAGCAGTGATTGGACATTGAGTTTGGAGACCCAGTACTTC.

This sequence joins TRBV5-1 and TRBJ2-7; perhaps TRBD1 as D (5 bases). This CDR3 spans 18 amino acids. The germline gives CDR1 SGHRS, CDR2 YFSETQ. V lost 2 bases, J lost 0 bases, and 21 bases lay in between. In DNA, the CDR3 is TGCGCCAGCAGCTTATCAGGGAATAGTATCTTGAGCTCCTACGAGCAGTACTTC. Encoded protein: CASSLSGNSILSSYEQYF.

V usage is TRBV19 and J usage is TRBJ2-5; 12 bases line up with TRBD2. The CDR3 totals 15 residues. V lost 8 bases, J lost 3 bases, and 7 bases stayed unmatched. The germline V gene has CDR1 LNHDA and CDR2 SQIVND (reference sequence). The CDR3 DNA sequence: TGTGCCAGTTCTTCCACTAGCGGGGGGAAAGAGACCCAGTACTTC. As protein: CASSSTSGGKETQYF. The variable domain in full, with the rest retrieved from reference TRBV19 and TRBJ2-5, is DGGITQSPKYLFRKEGQNVTLSCEQNLNHDAMYWYRQDPGQGLRLIYYSQIVNDFQKGDIAEGYSVSREKKESFPLTVTSAQKNPTAFYLCASSSTSGGKETQYFGPGTRLLVL.

The CDR3 nucleotides read TGTGCCAGCAGCTTAGGGACGGACATGCCCCAGCATTTT. The encoded protein is CASSLGTDMPQHF. This chain connects TRBV7-6 to TRBJ1-5; D possibly corresponds to TRBD1 (5 bases). The germline V and J ends were trimmed by 1 base and 9 bases, with 10 bases remaining between them. CDR3 length: 13 amino acids. The germline V gene has CDR1 SGHVS and CDR2 FNYEAQ.

The chain uses TRBV5-1 and TRBJ1-2, with TRBD1 identical over 10 bases. CDR1 SGHRS and CDR2 YFSETQ come from the germline V gene. The CDR3 is 15 residues long. With V trimmed by 0 bases and J by 4 bases, 3 bases remained unmatched. The CDR3 sequence is CASSLDGQGVYGYTF. CDR3 nucleotide sequence: TGCGCCAGCAGCTTGGACGGACAGGGGGTCTATGGCTACACCTTC. The full variable domain, rest sourced from reference TRBV5-1 and TRBJ1-2, is KAGVTQTPRYLIKTRGQQVTLSCSPISGHRSVSWYQQTPGQGLQFLFEYFSETQRNKGNFPGRFSGRQFSNSRSEMNVSTLELGDSALYLCASSLDGQGVYGYTFGSGTRLTVV.

The V and J genes are TRBV3-1 (or the pseudogene TRBV3-2) and TRBJ1-5; 8 bases are a match to TRBD1. The CDR3 sequence is 17 residues long. CDR1 LGHDT and CDR2 YNNKEL come from the germline V gene (reference sequence). J gave up 4 bases and V 0 bases, and 8 bases lay outside the gene matches. The CDR3 reads CASSQDQGTGVNQPQHF. In nucleotides, the CDR3 is TGTGCCAGCAGCCAAGATCAGGGGACAGGCGTTAATCAGCCCCAGCATTTT.

V gene TRBV4-3 combines with J gene TRBJ1-1; 8 positions match TRBD1. Trimming took 4 bases from V and 10 from J; bases not matched to a gene: 11. Germline-derived CDR1 and CDR2 are LGHNA and YSLEER. The CDR3 is 14 residues long. CDR3 bases: TGCGCCAGCAGCCCGGCTTCGGGACAGGCGCCAGCTTTCTTT. This encodes CASSPASGQAPAFF.

This clone is a singleton in its sample. The chain employs TRBV5-1 and TRBJ1-4, with 11 nucleotides matching TRBD1. Germline-derived CDR1 and CDR2 are SGHRS and YFSETQ. V gave up 4 bases and J gave up 6 bases; unmatched junction bases: 8. The CDR3 totals 16 residues. The CDR3 region has the DNA TGCGCCAGCAGCCCGGATGGACAGGGGGCTTATGAAAAACTGTTTTTT. This translates into CASSPDGQGAYEKLFF. The variable domain in full, with the rest retrieved from reference TRBV5-1 and TRBJ1-4, is KAGVTQTPRYLIKTRGQQVTLSCSPISGHRSVSWYQQTPGQGLQFLFEYFSETQRNKGNFPGRFSGRQFSNSRSEMNVSTLELGDSALYLCASSPDGQGAYEKLFFGSGTQLSVL.

DNA for the CDR3: TGTGCCAGTAGTATAGTTGAGGGTCTAAAGTCTGGCTACACCTTC. It yields the protein CASSIVEGLKSGYTF. The chain employs TRBV19 and TRBJ1-2; D not certain. The germline V gene has CDR1 LNHDA and CDR2 SQIVND (reference sequence). V lost 1 base, J lost 7 bases, and 16 bases lay in between. There are 15 residues in the CDR3.

A single count supports this clone. The V and J genes are TRBV9 and TRBJ2-3; D perhaps matches TRBD2 (5 bases). CDR3 length: 16 residues. V lost 0 bases and J 1 base, leaving 12 bases between the germline ends. Per the germline V gene, CDR1 is SGDLS and CDR2 is YYNGEE. CDR3 in DNA: TGTGCCAGCAGCGTAGTCGCGGGTACCGGCACAGATACGCAGTATTTT. Its translation: CASSVVAGTGTDTQYF.

This clone turned up a few times. The V and J genes are TRBV7-9 and TRBJ2-2, with 8 bases fitting TRBD1. V was clipped by 4 bases and J by 7 bases; unmatched bases: 11. Per the germline V gene, CDR1 is SEHNR and CDR2 is FQNEAQ (reference sequence). The CDR3 loop spans 16 amino acids. CDR3 coding DNA: TGTGCCAGCAGCTCCGACAGGGGATACGGTGGCGGGGAGCTGTTTTTT. Amino acid sequence: CASSSDRGYGGGELFF.

The V and J genes are TRBV4-3 and TRBJ1-4, with D possibly being TRBD1 (5 bases). Trimming removed 2 bases from V and 8 bases from J, with 21 bases in between. Germline V gene lookup returns CDR1 LGHNA and CDR2 YSLEER. The CDR3 spans 17 residues. CDR3 amino acids: CASSQIRQLFVLEKLFF. The DNA for the CDR3 is TGCGCCAGCAGCCAAATAAGACAGCTTTTTGTGTTAGAAAAACTGTTTTTT.

The rearrangement uses TRBV7-9 and TRBJ2-7; D gene ambiguous. The ends were cut back, 1 base at V and 1 base at J, with 14 bases in the middle. From germline, CDR1 is SEHNR and CDR2 FQNEAQ (reference sequence). The CDR3 runs 16 residues. The CDR3 region has the DNA TGTGCCAGCAGCTTAGATCGTCAGGTTTCTTCCTACGAGCAGTACTTC. Encoded protein: CASSLDRQVSSYEQYF.

V is TRBV30 and J is TRBJ1-3; TRBD1 matches 9 bases. V gave up 2 bases and J gave up 0 bases; unmatched junction bases: 5. The CDR3 extends over 16 amino acids. CDR1 and CDR2 from the germline V gene are GTSNPN and SVGIG (reference sequence). The CDR3 spells CAWSRGTGFSGNTIYF. The CDR3 region has the DNA TGTGCCTGGAGTAGGGGGACAGGGTTCTCTGGAAACACCATATATTTT.